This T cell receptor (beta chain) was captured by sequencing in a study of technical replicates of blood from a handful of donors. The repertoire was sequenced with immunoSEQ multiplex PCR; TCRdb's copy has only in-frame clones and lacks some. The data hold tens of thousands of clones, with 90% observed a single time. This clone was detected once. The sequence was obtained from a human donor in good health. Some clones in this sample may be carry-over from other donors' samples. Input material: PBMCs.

The CDR3, as DNA: TGCAGCGTTGATGGCCTCAACAACTATGGCTACACCTTC. This translates into CSVDGLNNYGYTF. The chain is built from TRBV29-1 and TRBJ1-2; D is uncertain. The CDR3 runs 13 residues. V shed 3 bases and J shed 2 bases, with 10 bases lying between them. Germline V gene data show CDR1 as SQVTM and CDR2 as ANQGSEA.